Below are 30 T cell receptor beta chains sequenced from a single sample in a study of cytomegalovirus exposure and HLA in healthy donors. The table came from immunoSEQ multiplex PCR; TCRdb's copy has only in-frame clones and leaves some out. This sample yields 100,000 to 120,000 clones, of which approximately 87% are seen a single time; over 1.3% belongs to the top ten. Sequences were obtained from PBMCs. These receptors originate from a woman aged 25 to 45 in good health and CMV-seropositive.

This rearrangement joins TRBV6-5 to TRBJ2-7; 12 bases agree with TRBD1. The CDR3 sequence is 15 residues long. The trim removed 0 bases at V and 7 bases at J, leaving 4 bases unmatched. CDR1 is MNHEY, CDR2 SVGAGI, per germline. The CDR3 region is CASSYSGQGAWEQYF. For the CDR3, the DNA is TGTGCCAGCAGTTACTCGGGACAGGGGGCTTGGGAGCAGTACTTC.

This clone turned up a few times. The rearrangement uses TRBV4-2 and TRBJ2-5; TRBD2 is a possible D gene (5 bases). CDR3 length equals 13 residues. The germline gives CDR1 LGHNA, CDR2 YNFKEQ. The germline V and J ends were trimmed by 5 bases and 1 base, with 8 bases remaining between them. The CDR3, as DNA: TGTGCCAGCAGCGAGGGTAGCCAAGAGACCCAGTACTTC. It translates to CASSEGSQETQYF.

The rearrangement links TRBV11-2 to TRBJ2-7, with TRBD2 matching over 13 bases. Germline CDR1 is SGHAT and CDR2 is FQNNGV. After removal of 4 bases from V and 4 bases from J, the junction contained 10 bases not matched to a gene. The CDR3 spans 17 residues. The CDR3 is CASSYAVGLAGRYEQYF. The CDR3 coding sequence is TGTGCCAGCAGCTATGCGGTGGGACTAGCGGGAAGATACGAGCAGTACTTC. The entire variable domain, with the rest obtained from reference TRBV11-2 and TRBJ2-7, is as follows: EAGVAQSPRYKIIEKRQSVAFWCNPISGHATLYWYQQILGQGPKLLIQFQNNGVVDDSQLPKDRFSAERLKGVDSTLKIQPAKLEDSAVYLCASSYAVGLAGRYEQYFGPGTRLTVT.

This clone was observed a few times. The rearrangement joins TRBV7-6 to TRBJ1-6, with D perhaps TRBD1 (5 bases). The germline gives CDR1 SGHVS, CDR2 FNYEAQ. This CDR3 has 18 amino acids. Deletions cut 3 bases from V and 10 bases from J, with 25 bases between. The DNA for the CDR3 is TGTGCCAGCAGCTTGGGGACCGTCATCGACAAAGCGGGATCACCCCTCCACTTT. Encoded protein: CASSLGTVIDKAGSPLHF.

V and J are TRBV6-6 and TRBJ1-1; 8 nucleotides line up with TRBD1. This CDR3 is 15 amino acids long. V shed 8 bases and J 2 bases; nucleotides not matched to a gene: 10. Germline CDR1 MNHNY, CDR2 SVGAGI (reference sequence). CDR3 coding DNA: TGTGCCAGCTTCGGACAGGGACCAAAAAACACTGAAGCTTTCTTT. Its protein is CASFGQGPKNTEAFF.

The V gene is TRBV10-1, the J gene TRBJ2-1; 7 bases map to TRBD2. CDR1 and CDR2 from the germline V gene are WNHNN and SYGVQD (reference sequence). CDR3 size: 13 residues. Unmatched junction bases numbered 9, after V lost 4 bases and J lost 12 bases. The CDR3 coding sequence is TGCGCCAGCAGTGGGGCGGGAGCCCCCGGGCAGTTCTTC. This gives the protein CASSGAGAPGQFF.

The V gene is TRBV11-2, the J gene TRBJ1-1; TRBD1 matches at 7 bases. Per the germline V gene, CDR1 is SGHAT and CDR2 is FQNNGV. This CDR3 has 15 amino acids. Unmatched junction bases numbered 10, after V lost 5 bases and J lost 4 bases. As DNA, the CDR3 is TGTGCCAGCAGCAAGATGCGCGGGACAGCCACTGAAGCTTTCTTT. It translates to CASSKMRGTATEAFF.

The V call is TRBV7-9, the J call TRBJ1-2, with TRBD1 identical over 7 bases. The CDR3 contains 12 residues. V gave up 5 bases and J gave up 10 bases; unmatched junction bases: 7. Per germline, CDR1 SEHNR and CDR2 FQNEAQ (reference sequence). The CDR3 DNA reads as TGTGCCAGCAGCACGGACAGGCAACCCTACACCTTC. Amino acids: CASSTDRQPYTF.

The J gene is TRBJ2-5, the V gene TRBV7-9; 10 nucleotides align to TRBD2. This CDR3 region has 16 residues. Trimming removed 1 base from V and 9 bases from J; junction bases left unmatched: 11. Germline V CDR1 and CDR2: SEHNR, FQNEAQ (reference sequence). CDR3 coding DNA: TGTGCCAGCAGCTTAGTAGCGGGGGGCTCCGGGTCATCCCAGTACTTC. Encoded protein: CASSLVAGGSGSSQYF.

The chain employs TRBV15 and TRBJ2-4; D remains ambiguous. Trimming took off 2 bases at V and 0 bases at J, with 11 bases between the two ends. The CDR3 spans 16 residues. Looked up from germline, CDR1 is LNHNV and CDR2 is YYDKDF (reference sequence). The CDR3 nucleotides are TGTGCCACCAGCAGACACAGTGATCTAGCCAAAAACATTCAGTACTTC. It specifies CATSRHSDLAKNIQYF.

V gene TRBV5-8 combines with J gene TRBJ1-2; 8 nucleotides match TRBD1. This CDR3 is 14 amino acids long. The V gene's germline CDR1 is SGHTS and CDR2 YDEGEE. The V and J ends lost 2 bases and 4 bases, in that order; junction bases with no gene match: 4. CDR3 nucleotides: TGTGCCAGCAGCTTCGGGACAGGCGGCTATGGCTACACCTTC. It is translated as CASSFGTGGYGYTF.

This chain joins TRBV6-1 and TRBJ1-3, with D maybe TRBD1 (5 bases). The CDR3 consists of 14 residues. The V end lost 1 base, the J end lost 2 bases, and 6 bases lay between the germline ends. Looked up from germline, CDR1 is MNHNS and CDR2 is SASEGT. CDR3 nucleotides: TGTGCCAGCAGTGAAGGGGGGGCTGGAAACACCATATATTTT. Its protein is CASSEGGAGNTIYF.

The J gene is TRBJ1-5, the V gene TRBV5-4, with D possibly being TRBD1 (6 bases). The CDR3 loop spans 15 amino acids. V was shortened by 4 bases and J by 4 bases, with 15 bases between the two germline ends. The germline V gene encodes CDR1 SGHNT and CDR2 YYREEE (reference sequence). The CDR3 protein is CASSPRDTLNQPQHF. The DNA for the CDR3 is TGTGCCAGCAGCCCGAGGGACACTTTGAATCAGCCCCAGCATTTT.

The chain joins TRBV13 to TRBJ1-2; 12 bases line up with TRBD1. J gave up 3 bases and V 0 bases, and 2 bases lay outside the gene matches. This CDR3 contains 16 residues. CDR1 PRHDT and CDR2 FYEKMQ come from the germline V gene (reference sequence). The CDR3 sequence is CASSLGGTGGDYGYTF. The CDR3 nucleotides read TGTGCCAGCAGCTTAGGTGGGACAGGGGGCGACTATGGCTACACCTTC.

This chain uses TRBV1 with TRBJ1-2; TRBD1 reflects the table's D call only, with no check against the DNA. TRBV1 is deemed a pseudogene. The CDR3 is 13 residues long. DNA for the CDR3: TGCACCAGCAGCCATTCAGGGGTCCGCGGCTACACCTTC. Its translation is CTSSHSGVRGYTF.

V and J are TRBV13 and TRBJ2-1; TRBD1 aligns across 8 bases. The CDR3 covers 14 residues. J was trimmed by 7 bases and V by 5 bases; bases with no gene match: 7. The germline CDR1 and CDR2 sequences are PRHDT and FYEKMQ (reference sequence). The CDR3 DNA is TGTGCCAGCAGCCCGGACAGGGCCTCGAATGAGCAGTTCTTC. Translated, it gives CASSPDRASNEQFF. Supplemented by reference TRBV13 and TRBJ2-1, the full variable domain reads AAGVIQSPRHLIKEKRETATLKCYPIPRHDTVYWYQQGPGQDPQFLISFYEKMQSDKGSIPDRFSAQQFSDYHSELNMSSLELGDSALYFCASSPDRASNEQFFGPGTRLTVL.

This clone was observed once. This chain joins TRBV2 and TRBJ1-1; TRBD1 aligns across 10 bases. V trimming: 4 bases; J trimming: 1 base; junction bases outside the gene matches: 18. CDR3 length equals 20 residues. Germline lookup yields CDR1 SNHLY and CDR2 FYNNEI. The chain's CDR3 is CASSAPERQGASIRNTEAFF. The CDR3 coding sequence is TGTGCCAGCAGTGCACCGGAAAGACAGGGGGCCTCAATTAGGAACACTGAAGCTTTCTTT.

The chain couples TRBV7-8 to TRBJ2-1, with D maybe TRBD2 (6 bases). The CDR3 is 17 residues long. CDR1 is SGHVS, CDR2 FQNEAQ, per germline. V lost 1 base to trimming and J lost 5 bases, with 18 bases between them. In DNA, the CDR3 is TGTGCCAGCAGCTTAGGGGGCGGGAACCTTCCTGACAATGAGCAGTTCTTC. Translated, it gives CASSLGGGNLPDNEQFF.

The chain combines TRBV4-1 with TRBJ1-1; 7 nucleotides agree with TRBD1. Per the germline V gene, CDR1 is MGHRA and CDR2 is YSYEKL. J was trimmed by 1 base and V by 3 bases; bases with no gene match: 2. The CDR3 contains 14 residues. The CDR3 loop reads CASSHGQENTEAFF. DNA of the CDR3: TGCGCCAGCAGCCACGGACAGGAGAACACTGAAGCTTTCTTT.

This CDR3 is CASSLLYFKSSGSYEQYF. CDR3 DNA: TGTGCCAGCAGTTTATTGTATTTCAAGTCTAGCGGGTCCTACGAGCAGTACTTC. This chain links TRBV28 with TRBJ2-7, with 8 bases identical to TRBD2. V lost 1 base to trimming and J lost 1 base; unmatched junction nucleotides: 12. Germline CDR1 is MDHEN and CDR2 is SYDVKM. The CDR3 sequence is 18 residues long.

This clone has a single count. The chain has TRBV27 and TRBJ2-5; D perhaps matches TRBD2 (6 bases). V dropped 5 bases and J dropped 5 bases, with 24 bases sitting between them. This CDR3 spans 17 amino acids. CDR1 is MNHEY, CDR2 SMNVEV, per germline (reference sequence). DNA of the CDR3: TGTGCCAGCAGTCAAAATCCCACTACGGGAGCCTACGAGACCCAGTACTTC. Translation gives CASSQNPTTGAYETQYF.

CDR3 DNA: TGTGCCAGCAGTCTCCGTGGTAGCGGGAGGTTTTACCAAGAGACCCAGTACTTC. Its protein product is CASSLRGSGRFYQETQYF. The chain links TRBV27 to TRBJ2-5, with 10 bases fitting TRBD2. The CDR3 has 18 residues. J gave up 0 bases and V 5 bases, and 12 bases lay outside the gene matches. Per the germline V gene, CDR1 is MNHEY and CDR2 is SMNVEV (reference sequence).

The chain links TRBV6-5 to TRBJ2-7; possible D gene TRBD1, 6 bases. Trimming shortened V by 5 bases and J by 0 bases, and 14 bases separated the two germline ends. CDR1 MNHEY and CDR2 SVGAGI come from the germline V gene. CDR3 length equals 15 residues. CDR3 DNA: TGTGCCAGCAGTGGGAGACAGGCCCACTCCTACGAGCAGTACTTC. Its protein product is CASSGRQAHSYEQYF.

The CDR3 sequence is CASSQDGQGAYEQYF. In nucleotides, the CDR3 is TGTGCCAGCAGCCAAGATGGACAGGGTGCGTACGAGCAGTACTTC. J is TRBJ2-7 and V is TRBV4-2; 8 bases agree with TRBD1. The J segment lost 4 bases and the V segment lost 0 bases, leaving 5 bases of the junction unmatched. The V gene's germline CDR1 is LGHNA and CDR2 YNFKEQ. CDR3 length equals 15 residues.

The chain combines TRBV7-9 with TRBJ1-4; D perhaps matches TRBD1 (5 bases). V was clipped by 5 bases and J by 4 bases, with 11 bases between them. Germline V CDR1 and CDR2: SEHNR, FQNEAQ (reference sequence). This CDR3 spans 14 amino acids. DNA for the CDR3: TGTGCCAGCAGCCCCCAGGGCCTTAATGAAAAACTGTTTTTT. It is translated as CASSPQGLNEKLFF.

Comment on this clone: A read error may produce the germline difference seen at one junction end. The DNA for the CDR3 is TGTGCCAGCAGTACCCAGGGGGACACCAGGGAGCTGTTTTTT. Protein: CASSTQGDTRELFF. V usage is TRBV6-6 and J usage is TRBJ2-2, with 7 bases identical to TRBD1. The CDR3 extends over 14 amino acids. Germline V gives CDR1 MNHNY, CDR2 SVGAGI (reference sequence).

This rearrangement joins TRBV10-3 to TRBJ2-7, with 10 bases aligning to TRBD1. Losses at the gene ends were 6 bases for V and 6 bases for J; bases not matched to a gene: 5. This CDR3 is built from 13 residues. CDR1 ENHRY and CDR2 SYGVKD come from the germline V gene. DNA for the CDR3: TGTGCCATCAGCCGGGACAGGGGTCTCGAGCAGTACTTC. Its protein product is CAISRDRGLEQYF.

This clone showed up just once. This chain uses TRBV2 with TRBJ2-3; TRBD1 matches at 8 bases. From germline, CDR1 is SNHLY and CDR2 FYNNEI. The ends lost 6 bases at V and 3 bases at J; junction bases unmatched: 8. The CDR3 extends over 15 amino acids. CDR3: CASSRWTGPTDTQYF. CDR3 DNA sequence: TGTGCCAGCAGCAGATGGACAGGGCCTACAGATACGCAGTATTTT.

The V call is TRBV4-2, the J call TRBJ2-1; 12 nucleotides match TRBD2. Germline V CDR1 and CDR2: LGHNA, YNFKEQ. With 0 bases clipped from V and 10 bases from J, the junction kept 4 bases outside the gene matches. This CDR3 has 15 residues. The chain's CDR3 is CASSQDPSGGDEQFF. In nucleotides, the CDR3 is TGTGCCAGCAGCCAAGATCCTAGCGGGGGGGACGAGCAGTTCTTC.

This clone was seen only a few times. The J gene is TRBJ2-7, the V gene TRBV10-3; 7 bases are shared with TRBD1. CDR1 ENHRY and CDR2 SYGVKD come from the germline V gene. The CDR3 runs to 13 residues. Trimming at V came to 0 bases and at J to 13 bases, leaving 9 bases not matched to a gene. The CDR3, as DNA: TGTGCCATCAGTGAGTCGGGGACAGAGGCCTTTTACTTC. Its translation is CAISESGTEAFYF.